Sequencing of this T cell receptor (beta chain) was carried out in a study of blood T cells in healthy people across ages. The overall study: In model experiments, template switching was able to capture about one barcoded beta molecule for every two T cells that were present. Points from the study as a whole: The CMV status of each donor remained undetermined, and this could have confounded shifts in expanded clonotypes.

Trimming cost V 1 base and J 1 base, with 7 bases left between them. Per the germline V gene, CDR1 is SQVTM and CDR2 is ANQGSEA. CDR3 length equals 13 residues. Individuals who donated were healthy Caucasians from Russia aged roughly 6 to 100. With regard to this clonotype: What it binds is unknown.

The second PCR ran roughly 6 to 11 cycles with a sample-barcoded 5' primer and J-beta primers. TCRdb analysed the 5' RACE reads with MiXCR anew, one entry per CDR3 protein. The table lists 1.4 million or so distinct CDR3 sequences, 40% to 45% of them singletons, with 4% in the top ten. This chain connects TRBV29-1 to TRBJ1-1; D unclear. The sequence came from a woman between 18 and 29 years old in good health. The material sequenced was blood. The CDR3 coding sequence is TGCAGCGTTGAAGGAGGCGAGAACACTGAAGCTTTCTTT. Amino acids: CSVEGGENTEAFF.